The clone carrying this T cell receptor beta chain was seen at least ten times. This record comes from a study of neurological immune-mediated disorders. Each CDR3 protein is one row after TCRdb ran MiXCR on the 5' RACE reads. The sample has about 71,000 distinct CDR3 sequences, less than 5.5% seen once. There are 10 residues in the CDR3. Trimming removed 6 bases at V and 4 bases at J, with 6 bases between. The germline CDR1 and CDR2 sequences are DFQATT and SNEGSKA (reference sequence). The TCR was taken from a man between 25 and 39 years old with multiple sclerosis. The chain couples TRBV20-1 to TRBJ1-2, with D unresolved. Sequenced sample: PBMCs. The CDR3 is CSANSYGYTF. In DNA, the CDR3 is TGCAGTGCCAACAGCTATGGCTACACCTTC.